This passage covers 19 T cell receptor beta chains from one sample sequenced in a study of blood T cell repertoires in COVID-19. The data were produced by immunoSEQ multiplex PCR, yet TCRdb's version contains in-frame clones alone and is incomplete. The sample records 150,000 to 190,000 clones, approximately 73% being singletons. The sample was peripheral blood. These receptors all stem from a woman older than 75 with acute or convalescent COVID-19.

The chain joins TRBV19 to TRBJ2-7; a weak D match, TRBD1 (7 bases). The germline V gene has CDR1 LNHDA and CDR2 SQIVND (reference sequence). The V end lost 1 base, the J end lost 7 bases, and 14 bases lay between the germline ends. This CDR3 has 14 amino acids. CDR3 sequence (DNA): TGTGCCAGTAGTATAGGAGGCAGGGGGAGGGAGCAGTACTTC. This sequence encodes CASSIGGRGREQYF.

The chain uses TRBV6-6 and TRBJ2-2, with TRBD2 as a possible D gene (5 bases). The V end lost 4 bases, the J end lost 0 bases, and 9 bases lay between the germline ends. CDR3 size: 15 residues. Germline lookup yields CDR1 MNHNY and CDR2 SVGAGI (reference sequence). This chain's CDR3 is CASSWVGTNTGELFF. The CDR3 bases are TGTGCCAGCAGTTGGGTCGGGACGAACACCGGGGAGCTGTTTTTT.

The rearrangement uses TRBV9 and TRBJ2-5, with D possibly TRBD1 on 6 matching bases. Per germline, CDR1 SGDLS and CDR2 YYNGEE. V was shortened by 0 bases and J by 2 bases, with 14 bases between the two germline ends. The CDR3 has 16 residues. Written as DNA, the CDR3 is TGTGCCAGCAGCGTAGGACCCCCAGGGGCGCAAGAGACCCAGTACTTC. Translating it yields CASSVGPPGAQETQYF.

Only a few counts were recorded for this clone. The chain uses TRBV11-3 and TRBJ2-3; TRBD2 matches 8 bases. Germline values: CDR1 SGHNT, CDR2 YENEEA. V dropped 5 bases and J dropped 3; count of bases not matched to a gene: 4. The CDR3 spans 14 residues. CDR3 in DNA: TGTGCCAGCAGCCACGGGGGGGCTACAGATACGCAGTATTTT. It yields the protein CASSHGGATDTQYF.

The rearrangement joins TRBV12-3 or TRBV12-4 to TRBJ1-5, with D hard to call. The V end lost 2 bases, the J end lost 4 bases, and 6 bases lay between the germline ends. The CDR3 length is 13 residues. The CDR3 is CASSLPPNQPQHF. As DNA, the CDR3 is TGTGCCAGCAGTTTACCCCCAAATCAGCCCCAGCATTTT.

This clone came up once. The chain employs TRBV29-1 and TRBJ1-5; possibly TRBD1 for D (6 bases). The V gene lost 4 bases and the J gene lost 4 bases, with 8 bases spanning the gap. This CDR3 has 12 amino acids. The V gene's germline CDR1 is SQVTM and CDR2 ANQGSEA. CDR3 sequence (DNA): TGCAGCGTTGGACAGGTTAATCAGCCCCAGCATTTT. It encodes CSVGQVNQPQHF.

J is TRBJ2-7 and V is TRBV5-1; 7 nucleotides match TRBD1. Unmatched junction bases numbered 8, after V lost 4 bases and J lost 4 bases. Germline V gene lookup returns CDR1 SGHRS and CDR2 YFSETQ. This CDR3 contains 14 residues. In DNA form, the CDR3 reads TGCGCCAGCAGCGTATCGACAGGGCTTTACGAGCAGTACTTC. Protein sequence: CASSVSTGLYEQYF.

Only a few counts were recorded for this clone. This chain links TRBV6-4 with TRBJ1-1; no clear D. The V gene lost 6 bases and the J gene lost 1 base, with 9 bases spanning the gap. CDR3 length: 13 residues. Per the germline V gene, CDR1 is MRHNA and CDR2 is SNTAGT. The CDR3, as DNA: TGTGCCAGCAGGCAGGAGGGGAACACTGAAGCTTTCTTT. This sequence encodes CASRQEGNTEAFF.

This clone was observed a few times. The J gene is TRBJ2-5, the V gene TRBV7-2; D not certain. This CDR3 has 14 amino acids. Germline V gives CDR1 SGHTA, CDR2 FQGNSA. Trimming shortened V by 5 bases and J by 5 bases, and 15 bases separated the two germline ends. CDR3 region: CASSLPGRSETQYF. For the CDR3, the DNA is TGTGCCAGCAGCCTGCCTGGGCGAAGCGAGACCCAGTACTTC.

The genes are TRBV29-1 and TRBJ1-2; TRBD1 aligns across 7 bases. The CDR3 contains 13 residues. J was trimmed by 3 bases and V by 4 bases; bases with no gene match: 5. Germline assignment: CDR1 SQVTM and CDR2 ANQGSEA. The DNA for the CDR3 is TGCAGCGTTGTTAGGACAGGAGACTATGGCTACACCTTC. It codes for CSVVRTGDYGYTF.

This clone appeared a few times. V usage is TRBV6-5 and J usage is TRBJ2-1, with 12 positions matching TRBD1. CDR3 length: 15 amino acids. Per the germline V gene, CDR1 is MNHEY and CDR2 is SVGAGI. The V gene end was trimmed by 2 bases and the J gene end by 9 bases; junction bases not matched to a gene: 5. CDR3 DNA sequence: TGTGCCAGCAGTTACGGCGGGACAGGGGGCTTTGAGCAGTTCTTC. This gives the protein CASSYGGTGGFEQFF.

The V gene is TRBV7-8, the J gene TRBJ2-7, with D possibly being TRBD1 (5 bases). V lost 3 bases to trimming and J lost 6 bases, with 15 bases between them. Germline CDR1 reads SGHVS; CDR2 reads FQNEAQ. This CDR3 is built from 14 residues. The CDR3, as DNA: TGTGCCAGCAGCTTTCGTCAGGCAAGGGGCGAGCAGTACTTC. Its protein product is CASSFRQARGEQYF.

The genes are TRBV3-1 (or the pseudogene TRBV3-2) and TRBJ1-1; D is unresolved. Trimming left V 3 bases short and J 4 bases short, with 15 bases between. The CDR3 contains 15 residues. Germline V CDR1 and CDR2: LGHDT, YNNKEL (reference sequence). The DNA for the CDR3 is TGTGCCAGCAGCCAGAGGATGTCGGGTGCCACTGAAGCTTTCTTT. Translation gives CASSQRMSGATEAFF.

V usage is TRBV6-5 and J usage is TRBJ1-6; no definite D call. The germline gives CDR1 MNHEY, CDR2 SVGAGI. V was pared by 6 bases and J by 7 bases, with 10 bases between. The CDR3 extends over 13 amino acids. The CDR3 sequence is CASRLGGNSPLHF. Here the CDR3 DNA reads TGTGCCAGCAGACTAGGAGGGAATTCACCCCTCCACTTT.

J is TRBJ2-1 and V is TRBV3-1 (or the pseudogene TRBV3-2), with 8 bases fitting TRBD2. After removal of 4 bases from V and 4 bases from J, the junction contained 6 bases not matched to a gene. The length of the CDR3 is 15 residues. CDR1 is LGHDT and CDR2 is YNNKEL in the germline V gene (reference sequence). The CDR3 region is CASSRSGEFYNEQFF. The CDR3 nucleotides are TGTGCCAGCAGCCGTAGCGGGGAGTTTTACAATGAGCAGTTCTTC.

The genes are TRBV7-3 and TRBJ2-1; 7 nucleotides match TRBD1. CDR1 and CDR2 (germline): SGHTA, FQGTGA. This CDR3 has 15 residues. Trimming at V came to 5 bases and at J to 7 bases, leaving 11 bases not matched to a gene. In nucleotides, the CDR3 is TGTGCCAGCAGCCTTGGACAGGTCCCGTTGAATGAGCAGTTCTTC. It yields the protein CASSLGQVPLNEQFF.

Only a few counts were recorded for this clone. The chain carries TRBV6-4 and TRBJ2-6, with 9 nucleotides matching TRBD1. The CDR3 contains 16 residues. J gave up 0 bases and V 4 bases, and 1 base lay outside the gene matches. Germline CDR1 and CDR2: MRHNA and SNTAGT. The CDR3 here is CASSATGGSGANVLTF. DNA for the CDR3: TGTGCCAGCAGTGCGACAGGGGGCTCTGGGGCCAACGTCCTGACTTTC.

The gene calls are TRBV10-3 and TRBJ2-3; 8 bases line up with TRBD2. This CDR3 is 17 amino acids long. V dropped 3 bases and J dropped 0; count of bases not matched to a gene: 8. CDR1 ENHRY and CDR2 SYGVKD come from the germline V gene. In DNA, the CDR3 is TGTGCCATCAGTGATAGGGGTAAGCGGGAGAGCACAGATACGCAGTATTTT. It is translated as CAISDRGKRESTDTQYF.

This clone was counted between two and nine times. The chain is built from TRBV6-2 or TRBV6-3 and TRBJ1-1; maybe TRBD1 (5 bases). Between the trimmed V and J ends, which lost 6 bases and 7 bases, there was a span of 12 bases. The germline V gene encodes CDR1 MNHEY and CDR2 SVGEGT. CDR3 size: 12 residues. The DNA of the CDR3 is TGTGCCAGCAGCCCAACAGGAGTTGAAGCTTTCTTT. Encoded protein: CASSPTGVEAFF.